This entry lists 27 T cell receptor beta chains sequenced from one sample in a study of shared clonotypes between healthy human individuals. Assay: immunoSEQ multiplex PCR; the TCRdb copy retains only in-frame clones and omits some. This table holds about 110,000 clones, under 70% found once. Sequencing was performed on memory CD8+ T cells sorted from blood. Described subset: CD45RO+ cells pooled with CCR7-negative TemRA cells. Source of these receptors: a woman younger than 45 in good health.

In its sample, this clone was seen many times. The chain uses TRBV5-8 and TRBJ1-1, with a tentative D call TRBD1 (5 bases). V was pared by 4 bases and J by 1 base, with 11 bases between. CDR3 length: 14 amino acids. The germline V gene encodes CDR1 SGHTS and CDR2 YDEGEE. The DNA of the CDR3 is TGTGCCAGCAGCGCCTCGACAGAGAACACTGAAGCTTTCTTT. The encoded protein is CASSASTENTEAFF.

CDR3 amino acids: CASSWTGDEQYF. The CDR3 DNA is TGTGCCAGCAGCTGGACAGGGGACGAGCAGTACTTC. The rearrangement joins TRBV6-5 to TRBJ2-7, with 9 bases that match TRBD1. The CDR3 has 12 residues. Germline V CDR1 and CDR2: MNHEY, SVGAGI. V shed 6 bases, J shed 5 bases, and the junction held 2 bases outside the gene matches.

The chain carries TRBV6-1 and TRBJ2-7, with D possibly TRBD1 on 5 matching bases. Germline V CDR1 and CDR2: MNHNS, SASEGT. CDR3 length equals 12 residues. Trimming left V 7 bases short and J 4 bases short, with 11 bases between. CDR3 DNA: TGTGCCAGCAATGGAGACAGATACGAGCAGTACTTC. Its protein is CASNGDRYEQYF.

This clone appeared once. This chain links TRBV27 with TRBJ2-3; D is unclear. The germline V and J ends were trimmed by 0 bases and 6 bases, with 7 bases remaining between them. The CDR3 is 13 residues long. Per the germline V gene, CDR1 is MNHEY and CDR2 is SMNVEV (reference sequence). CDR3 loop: CASSLSKGDTQYF. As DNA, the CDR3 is TGTGCCAGCAGTTTATCGAAAGGGGATACGCAGTATTTT.

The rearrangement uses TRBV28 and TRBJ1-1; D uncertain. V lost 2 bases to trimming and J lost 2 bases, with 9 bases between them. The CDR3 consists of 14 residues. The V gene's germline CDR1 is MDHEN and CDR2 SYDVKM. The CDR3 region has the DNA TGTGCCAGCAGTTTAGTCTCCGTAAACACTGAAGCTTTCTTT. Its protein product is CASSLVSVNTEAFF.

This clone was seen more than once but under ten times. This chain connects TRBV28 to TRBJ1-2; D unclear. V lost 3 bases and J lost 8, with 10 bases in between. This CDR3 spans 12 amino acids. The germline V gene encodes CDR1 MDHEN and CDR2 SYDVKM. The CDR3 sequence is CASSFNGKGYTF. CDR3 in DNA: TGTGCCAGCAGTTTTAACGGGAAGGGCTACACCTTC.

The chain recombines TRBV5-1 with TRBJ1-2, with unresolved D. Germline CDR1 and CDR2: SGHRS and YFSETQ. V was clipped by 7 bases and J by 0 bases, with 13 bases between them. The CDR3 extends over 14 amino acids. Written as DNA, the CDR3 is TGCGCCAGCGCCAGAACAGCCCCTAACTATGGCTACACCTTC. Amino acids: CASARTAPNYGYTF. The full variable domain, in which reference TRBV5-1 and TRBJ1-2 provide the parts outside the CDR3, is KAGVTQTPRYLIKTRGQQVTLSCSPISGHRSVSWYQQTPGQGLQFLFEYFSETQRNKGNFPGRFSGRQFSNSRSEMNVSTLELGDSALYLCASARTAPNYGYTFGSGTRLTVV.

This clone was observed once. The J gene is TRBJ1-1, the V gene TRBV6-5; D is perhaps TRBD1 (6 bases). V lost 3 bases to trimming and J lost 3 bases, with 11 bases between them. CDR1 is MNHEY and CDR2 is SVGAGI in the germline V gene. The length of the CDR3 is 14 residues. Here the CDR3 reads CASSYSQGYTEAFF. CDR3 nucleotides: TGTGCCAGCAGTTATTCACAGGGCTACACTGAAGCTTTCTTT.

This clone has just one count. The CDR3 region is CASSLTSSSYEQYF. In DNA, the CDR3 is TGTGCCAGCAGCCTTACTTCGTCATCCTACGAGCAGTACTTC. The J gene is TRBJ2-5, the V gene TRBV5-4; the D is unclear. Matching the DNA end better, TRBJ2-7 makes the J call doubtful. Germline assignment: CDR1 SGHNT and CDR2 YYREEE (reference sequence). CDR3 size: 14 residues.

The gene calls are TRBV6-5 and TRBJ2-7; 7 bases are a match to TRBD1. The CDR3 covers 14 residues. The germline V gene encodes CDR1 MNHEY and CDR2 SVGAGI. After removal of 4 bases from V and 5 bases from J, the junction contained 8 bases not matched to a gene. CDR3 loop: CASSSPGQSDEQYF. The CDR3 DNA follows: TGTGCCAGCAGTTCACCGGGACAGAGCGACGAGCAGTACTTC.

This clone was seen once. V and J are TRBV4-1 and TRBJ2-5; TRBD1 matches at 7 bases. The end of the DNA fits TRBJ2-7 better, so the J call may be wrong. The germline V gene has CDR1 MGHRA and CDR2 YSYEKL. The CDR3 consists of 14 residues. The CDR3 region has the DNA TGCGCCAGCAGCCATACGACAGGGACCTACGAGCAGTACTTC. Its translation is CASSHTTGTYEQYF.

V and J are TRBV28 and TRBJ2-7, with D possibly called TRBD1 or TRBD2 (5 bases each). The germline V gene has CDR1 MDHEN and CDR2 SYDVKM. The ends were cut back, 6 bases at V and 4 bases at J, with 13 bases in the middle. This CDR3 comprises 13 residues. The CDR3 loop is CASSGTPFYEQYF. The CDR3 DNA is TGTGCCAGCAGCGGGACGCCATTTTACGAGCAGTACTTC.

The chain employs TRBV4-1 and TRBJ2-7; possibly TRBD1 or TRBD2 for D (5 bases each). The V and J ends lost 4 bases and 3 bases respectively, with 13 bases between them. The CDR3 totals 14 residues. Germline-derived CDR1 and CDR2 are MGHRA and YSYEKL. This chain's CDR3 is CASSRDAIFYEQYF. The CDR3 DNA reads TGCGCCAGCAGCCGGGACGCGATATTCTACGAGCAGTACTTC.

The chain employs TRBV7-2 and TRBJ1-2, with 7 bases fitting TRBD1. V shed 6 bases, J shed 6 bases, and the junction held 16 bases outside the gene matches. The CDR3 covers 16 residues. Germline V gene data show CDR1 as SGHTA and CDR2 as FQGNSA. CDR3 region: CASRRLSWGTANGYTF. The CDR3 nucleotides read TGTGCCAGCAGGCGCCTTTCTTGGGGGACAGCCAATGGCTACACCTTC.

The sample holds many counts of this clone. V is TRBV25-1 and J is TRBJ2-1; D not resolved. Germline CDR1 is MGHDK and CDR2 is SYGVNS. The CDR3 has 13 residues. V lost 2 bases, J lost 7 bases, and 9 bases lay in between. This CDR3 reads CASSERTENEQFF. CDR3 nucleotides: TGTGCCAGCAGTGAAAGAACTGAAAATGAGCAGTTCTTC. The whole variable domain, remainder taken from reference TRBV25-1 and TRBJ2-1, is EADIYQTPRYLVIGTGKKITLECSQTMGHDKMYWYQQDPGMELHLIHYSYGVNSTEKGDLSSESTVSRIRTEHFPLTLESARPSHTSQYLCASSERTENEQFFGPGTRLTVL.

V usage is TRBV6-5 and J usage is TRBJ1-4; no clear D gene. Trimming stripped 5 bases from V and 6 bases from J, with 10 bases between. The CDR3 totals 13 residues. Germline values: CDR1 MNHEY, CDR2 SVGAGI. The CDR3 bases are TGTGCCAGCAGTGGAGTCGGGCATGAAAAACTGTTTTTT. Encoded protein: CASSGVGHEKLFF.

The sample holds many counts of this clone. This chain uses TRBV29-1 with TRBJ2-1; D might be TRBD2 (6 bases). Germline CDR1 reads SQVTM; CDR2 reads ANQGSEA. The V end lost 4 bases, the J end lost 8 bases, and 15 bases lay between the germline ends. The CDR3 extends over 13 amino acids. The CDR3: CSVGNGEADEQFF. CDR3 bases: TGCAGCGTTGGGAATGGGGAGGCCGATGAGCAGTTCTTC.

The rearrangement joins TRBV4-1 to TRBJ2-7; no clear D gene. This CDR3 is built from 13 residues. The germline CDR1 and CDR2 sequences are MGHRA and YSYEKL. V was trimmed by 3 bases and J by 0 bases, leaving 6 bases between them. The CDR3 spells CASSQSVSYEQYF. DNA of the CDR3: TGCGCCAGCAGCCAGTCGGTCTCCTACGAGCAGTACTTC.

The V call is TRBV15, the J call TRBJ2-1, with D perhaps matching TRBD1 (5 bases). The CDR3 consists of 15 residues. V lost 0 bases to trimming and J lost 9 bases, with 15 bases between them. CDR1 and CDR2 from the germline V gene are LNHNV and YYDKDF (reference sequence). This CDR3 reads CATSRDREGVAEQFF. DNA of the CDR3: TGTGCCACCAGCAGAGACAGGGAAGGGGTGGCTGAGCAGTTCTTC. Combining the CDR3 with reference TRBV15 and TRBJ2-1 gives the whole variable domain DAMVIQNPRYQVTQFGKPVTLSCSQTLNHNVMYWYQQKSSQAPKLLFHYYDKDFNNEADTPDNFQSRRPNTSFCFLDIRSPGLGDTAMYLCATSRDREGVAEQFFGPGTRLTVL.

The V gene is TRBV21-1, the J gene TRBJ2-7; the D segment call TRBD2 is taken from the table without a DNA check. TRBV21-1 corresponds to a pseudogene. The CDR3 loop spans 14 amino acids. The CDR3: CASSKGTNNYEQYF. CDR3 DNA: TGTGCCAGCAGCAAAGGGACTAATAACTACGAGCAGTACTTC.

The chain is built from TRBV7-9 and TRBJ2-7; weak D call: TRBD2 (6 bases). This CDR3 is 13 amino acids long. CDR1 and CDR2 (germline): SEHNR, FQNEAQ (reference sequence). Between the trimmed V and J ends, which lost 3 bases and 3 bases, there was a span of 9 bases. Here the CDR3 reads CASSFGGLYEQYF. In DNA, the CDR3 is TGTGCCAGCAGCTTCGGGGGACTCTACGAGCAGTACTTC.

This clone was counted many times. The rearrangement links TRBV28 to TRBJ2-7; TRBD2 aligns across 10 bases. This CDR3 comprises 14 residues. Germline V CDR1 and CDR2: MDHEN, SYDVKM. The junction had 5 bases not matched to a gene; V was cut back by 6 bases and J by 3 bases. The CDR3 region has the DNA TGTGCCAGCAGCGCTAGCGGGAGTGGCTACGAGCAGTACTTC. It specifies CASSASGSGYEQYF. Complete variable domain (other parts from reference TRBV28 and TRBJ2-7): DVKVTQSSRYLVKRTGEKVFLECVQDMDHENMFWYRQDPGLGLRLIYFSYDVKMKEKGDIPEGYSVSREKKERFSLILESASTNQTSMYLCASSASGSGYEQYFGPGTRLTVT.

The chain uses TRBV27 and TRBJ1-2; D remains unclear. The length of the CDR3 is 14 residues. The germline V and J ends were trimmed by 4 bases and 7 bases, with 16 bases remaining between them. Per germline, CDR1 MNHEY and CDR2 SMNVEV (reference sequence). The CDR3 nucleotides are TGTGCCAGCAGTTCGCCGGACTACCGTGGTGGCTACACCTTC. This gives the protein CASSSPDYRGGYTF.

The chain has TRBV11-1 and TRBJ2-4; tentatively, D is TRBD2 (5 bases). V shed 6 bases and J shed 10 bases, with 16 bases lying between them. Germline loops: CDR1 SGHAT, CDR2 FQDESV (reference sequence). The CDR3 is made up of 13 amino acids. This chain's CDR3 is CASRSDWGDIQYF. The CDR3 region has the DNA TGTGCCAGCAGGTCCGACTGGGGAGATATTCAGTACTTC.

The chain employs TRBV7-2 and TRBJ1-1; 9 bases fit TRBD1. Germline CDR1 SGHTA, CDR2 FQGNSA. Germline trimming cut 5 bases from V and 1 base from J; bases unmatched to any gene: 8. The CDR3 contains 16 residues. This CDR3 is CASSPLGTGWNTEAFF. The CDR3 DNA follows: TGTGCCAGCAGCCCCTTGGGGACAGGGTGGAACACTGAAGCTTTCTTT.

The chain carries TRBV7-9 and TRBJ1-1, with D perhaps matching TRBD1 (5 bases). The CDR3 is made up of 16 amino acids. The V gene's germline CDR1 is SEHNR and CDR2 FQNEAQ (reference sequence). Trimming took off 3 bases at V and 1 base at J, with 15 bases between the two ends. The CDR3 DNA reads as TGTGCCAGCAGCTTGGGACCTTCAAAAGGGAACACTGAAGCTTTCTTT. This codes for CASSLGPSKGNTEAFF.

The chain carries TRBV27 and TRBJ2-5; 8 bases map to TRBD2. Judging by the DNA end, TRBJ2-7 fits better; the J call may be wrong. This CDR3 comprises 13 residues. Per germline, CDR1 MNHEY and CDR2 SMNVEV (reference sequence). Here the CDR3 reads CASRFGTSYEQYF. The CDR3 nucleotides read TGTGCCAGCCGATTCGGGACTAGCTACGAGCAGTACTTC.